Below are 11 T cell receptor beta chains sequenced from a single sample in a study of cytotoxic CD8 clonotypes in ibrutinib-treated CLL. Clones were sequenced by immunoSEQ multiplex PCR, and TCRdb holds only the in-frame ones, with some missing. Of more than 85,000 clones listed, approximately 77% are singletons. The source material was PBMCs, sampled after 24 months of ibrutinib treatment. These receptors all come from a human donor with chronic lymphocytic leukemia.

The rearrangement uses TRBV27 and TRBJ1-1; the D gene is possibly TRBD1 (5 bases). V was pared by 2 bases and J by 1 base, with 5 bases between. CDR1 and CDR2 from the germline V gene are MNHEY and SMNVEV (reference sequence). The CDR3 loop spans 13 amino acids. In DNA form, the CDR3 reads TGTGCCAGCAGTTTAGACAGGAACACTGAAGCTTTCTTT. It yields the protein CASSLDRNTEAFF.

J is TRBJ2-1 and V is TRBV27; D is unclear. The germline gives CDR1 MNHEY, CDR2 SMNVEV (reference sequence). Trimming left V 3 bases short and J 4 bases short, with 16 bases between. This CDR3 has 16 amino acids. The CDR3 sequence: CASSLRQKASYNEQFF. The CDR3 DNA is TGTGCCAGCAGTTTGCGCCAAAAAGCCTCTTACAATGAGCAGTTCTTC.

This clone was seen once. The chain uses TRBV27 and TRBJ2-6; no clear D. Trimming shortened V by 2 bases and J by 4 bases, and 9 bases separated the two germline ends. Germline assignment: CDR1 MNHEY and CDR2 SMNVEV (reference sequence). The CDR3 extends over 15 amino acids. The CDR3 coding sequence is TGTGCCAGCAGTTTAAGAGGTTTAGGGGCCAACGTCCTGACTTTC. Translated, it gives CASSLRGLGANVLTF.

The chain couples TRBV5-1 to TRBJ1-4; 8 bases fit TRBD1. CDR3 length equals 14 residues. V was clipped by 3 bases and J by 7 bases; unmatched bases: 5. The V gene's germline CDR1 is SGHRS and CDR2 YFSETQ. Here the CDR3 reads CASSSPGGGEKLFF. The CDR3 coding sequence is TGCGCCAGCAGCTCACCAGGGGGCGGTGAAAAACTGTTTTTT.

DNA for the CDR3: TGTGCCAGCAGTTACTTGGGCCCGCCCCAAGAGACCCAGTACTTC. This gives the protein CASSYLGPPQETQYF. The V call is TRBV6-6, the J call TRBJ2-5; no reliable D call. Germline CDR1 is MNHNY and CDR2 is SVGAGI (reference sequence). There are 15 residues in the CDR3. V lost 1 base and J lost 1, with 10 bases in between.

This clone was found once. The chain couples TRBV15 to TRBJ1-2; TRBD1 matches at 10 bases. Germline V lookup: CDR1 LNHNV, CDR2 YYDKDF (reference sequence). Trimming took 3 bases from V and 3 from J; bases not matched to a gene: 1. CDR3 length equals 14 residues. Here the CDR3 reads CATSRDRGDYGYTF. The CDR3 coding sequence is TGTGCCACCAGCAGGGACAGGGGGGACTATGGCTACACCTTC.

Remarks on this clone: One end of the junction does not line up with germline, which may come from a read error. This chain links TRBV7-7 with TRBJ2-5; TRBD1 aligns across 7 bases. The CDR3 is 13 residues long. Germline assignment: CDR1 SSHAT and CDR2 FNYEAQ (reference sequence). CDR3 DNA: TGTGCTAGCAGCTCTGGACAGGCTGAGACCCAGTACTTC. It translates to CASSSGQAETQYF.

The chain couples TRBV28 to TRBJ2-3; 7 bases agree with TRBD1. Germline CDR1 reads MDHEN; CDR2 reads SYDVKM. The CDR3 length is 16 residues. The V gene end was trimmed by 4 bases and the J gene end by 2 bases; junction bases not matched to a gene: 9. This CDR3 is CASSSYRGWDTDTQYF. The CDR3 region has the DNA TGTGCCAGCAGTTCGTACAGGGGCTGGGACACAGATACGCAGTATTTT.

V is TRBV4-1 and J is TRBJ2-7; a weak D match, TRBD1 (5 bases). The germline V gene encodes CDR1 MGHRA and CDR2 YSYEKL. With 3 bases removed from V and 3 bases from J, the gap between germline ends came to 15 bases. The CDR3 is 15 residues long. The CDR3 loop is CASSHVGLAGYEQYF. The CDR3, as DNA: TGCGCCAGCAGCCATGTGGGGCTCGCCGGCTACGAGCAGTACTTC.

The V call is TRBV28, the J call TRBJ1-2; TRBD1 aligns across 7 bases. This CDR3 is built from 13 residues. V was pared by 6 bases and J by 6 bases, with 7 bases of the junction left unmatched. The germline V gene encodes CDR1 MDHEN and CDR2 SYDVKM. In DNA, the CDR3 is TGTGCCAGCAGGATCCTTGGGACAGATGGCTACACCTTC. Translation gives CASRILGTDGYTF.

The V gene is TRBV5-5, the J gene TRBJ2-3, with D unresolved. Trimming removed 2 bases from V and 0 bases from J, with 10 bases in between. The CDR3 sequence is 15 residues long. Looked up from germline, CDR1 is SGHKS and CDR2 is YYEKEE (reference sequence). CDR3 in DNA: TGTGCCAGCAGCTTCGGCGGATCTAGCACAGATACGCAGTATTTT. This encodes CASSFGGSSTDTQYF.